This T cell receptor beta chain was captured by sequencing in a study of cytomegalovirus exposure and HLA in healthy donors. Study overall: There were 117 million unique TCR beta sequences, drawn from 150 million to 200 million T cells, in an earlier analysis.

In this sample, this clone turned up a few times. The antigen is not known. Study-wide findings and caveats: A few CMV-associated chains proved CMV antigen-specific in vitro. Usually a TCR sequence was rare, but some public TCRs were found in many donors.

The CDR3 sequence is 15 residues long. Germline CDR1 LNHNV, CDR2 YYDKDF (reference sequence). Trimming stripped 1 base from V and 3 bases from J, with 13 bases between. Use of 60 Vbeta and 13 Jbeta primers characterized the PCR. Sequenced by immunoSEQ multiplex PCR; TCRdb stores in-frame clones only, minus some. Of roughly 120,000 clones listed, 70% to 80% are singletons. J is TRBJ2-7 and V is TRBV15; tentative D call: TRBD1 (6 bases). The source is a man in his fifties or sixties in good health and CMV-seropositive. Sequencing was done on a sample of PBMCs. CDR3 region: CATSRGQDMIYEQYF. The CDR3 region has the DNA TGTGCCACCAGCAGAGGACAGGACATGATCTACGAGCAGTACTTC.